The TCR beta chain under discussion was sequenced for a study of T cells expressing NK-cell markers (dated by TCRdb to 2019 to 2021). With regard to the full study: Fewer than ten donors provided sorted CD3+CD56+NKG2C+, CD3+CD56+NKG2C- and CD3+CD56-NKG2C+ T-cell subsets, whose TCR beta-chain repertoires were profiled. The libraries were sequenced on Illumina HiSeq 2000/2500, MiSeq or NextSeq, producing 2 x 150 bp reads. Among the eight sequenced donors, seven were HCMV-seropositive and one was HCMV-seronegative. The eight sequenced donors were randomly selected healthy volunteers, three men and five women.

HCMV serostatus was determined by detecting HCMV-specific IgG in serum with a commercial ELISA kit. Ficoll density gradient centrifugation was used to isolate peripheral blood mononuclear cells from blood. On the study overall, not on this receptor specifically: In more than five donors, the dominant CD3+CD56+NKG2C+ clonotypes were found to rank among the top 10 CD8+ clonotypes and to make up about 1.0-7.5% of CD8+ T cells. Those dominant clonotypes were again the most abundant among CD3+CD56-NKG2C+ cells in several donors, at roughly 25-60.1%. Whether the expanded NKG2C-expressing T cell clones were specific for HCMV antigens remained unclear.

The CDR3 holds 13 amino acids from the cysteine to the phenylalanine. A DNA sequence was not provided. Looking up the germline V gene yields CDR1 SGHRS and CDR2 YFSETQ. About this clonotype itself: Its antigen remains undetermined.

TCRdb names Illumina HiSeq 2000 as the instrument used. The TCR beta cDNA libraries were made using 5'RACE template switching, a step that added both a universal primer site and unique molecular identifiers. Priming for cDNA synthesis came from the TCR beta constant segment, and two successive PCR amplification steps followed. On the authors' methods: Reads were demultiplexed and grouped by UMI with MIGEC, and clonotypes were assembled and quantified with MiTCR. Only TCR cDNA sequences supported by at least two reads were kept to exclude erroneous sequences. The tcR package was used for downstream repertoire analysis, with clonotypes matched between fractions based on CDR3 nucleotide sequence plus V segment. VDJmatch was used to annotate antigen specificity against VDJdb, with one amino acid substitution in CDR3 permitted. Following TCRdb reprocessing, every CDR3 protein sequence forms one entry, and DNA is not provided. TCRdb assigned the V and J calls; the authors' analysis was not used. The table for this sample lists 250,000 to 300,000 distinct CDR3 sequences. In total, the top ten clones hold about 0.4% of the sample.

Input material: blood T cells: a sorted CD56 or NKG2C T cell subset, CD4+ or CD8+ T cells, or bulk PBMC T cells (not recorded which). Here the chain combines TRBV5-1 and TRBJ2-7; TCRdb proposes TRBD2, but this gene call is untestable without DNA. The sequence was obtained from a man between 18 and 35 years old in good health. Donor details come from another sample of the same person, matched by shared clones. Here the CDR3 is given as CATLPRKYYEQYF. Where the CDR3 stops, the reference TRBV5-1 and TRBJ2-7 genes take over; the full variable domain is KAGVTQTPRYLIKTRGQQVTLSCSPISGHRSVSWYQQTPGQGLQFLFEYFSETQRNKGNFPGRFSGRQFSNSRSEMNVSTLELGDSALYLCATLPRKYYEQYFGPGTRLTVT.